This T cell receptor (delta chain) emerged from a study of delta chains in infants with herpesvirus infections. Study-wide context: Infants in Uganda were tracked from birth through primary CMV infection. A public fetal Vdelta1/Vgamma8 clonotype was sought in postnatally CMV-infected infants.

Reverse transcription of PBMC RNA used primers specific for the gamma and delta chains. TCRdb re-called clones from the RT-PCR reads using CATT. Among over 1,500 delta-chain clones listed, around 30% were seen once. The CDR3 extends over 13 amino acids. The V gene's germline CDR1 is TVYSNPD and CDR2 GDNSRS (reference sequence). Trimming took 1 base from V and 5 from J, leaving 14 bases between them. General observations from the study: Public-clonotype frequency seemingly fell with older age at infection. Only the first time point after infection showed the public clonotype.

This clone has more than one count but fewer than ten. Antigen unknown. The chain carries TRDV3 and TRDJ1, with D possibly matching TRDD3 (5 bases). The input for sequencing was peripheral blood, taken at time point 1 of longitudinal follow-up. The source is a human donor who was a Ugandan infant, either HIV-exposed or HIV-unexposed (not recorded which). Here the CDR3 reads CAFKGSKLDKLIF. The CDR3 bases are TGTGCCTTTAAGGGATCTAAATTAGATAAACTCATCTTT.